This T cell receptor beta chain was identified during a study of cytomegalovirus exposure and HLA in healthy donors. Whole-study context: The 120 or so validation repertoires used a platform that matched the one used for the approximately 690 first-cohort repertoires, as a later analysis reported.

Using immunoSEQ multiplex PCR, the repertoire was profiled, and TCRdb retains in-frame clones only, with some absent. The table lists 300,000 to 350,000 clones, roughly 86% of them singletons. Broader study findings: According to a later analysis, TCR clusters from the first cohort tended to co-occur in the 90 to 150 validation repertoires.

As for this clone: Antigen unknown.

Sequencing used PBMCs. The receptor was isolated from a man in his thirties or forties in good health and CMV-seronegative.

CDR3 sequence reads: CASSLAGLARETQYF. DNA of the CDR3: TGTGCCAGCAGCTTAGCAGGCCTGGCGAGGGAGACCCAGTACTTC. V is TRBV7-8 and J is TRBJ2-5; the D is unclear. This CDR3 contains 15 residues. V shed 0 bases and J shed 5 bases, with 13 bases lying between them. The germline V gene encodes CDR1 SGHVS and CDR2 FQNEAQ.